The next 2 T cell receptor beta chains were all read from a single sample in a study of T cells in pancreatic ductal adenocarcinoma. The selected patients with pancreatic ductal adenocarcinoma had surgery but no neoadjuvant therapy. Method: immunoSEQ multiplex PCR; TCRdb's copy keeps in-frame clones and lacks some. The top ten clones hold about 2% of a sample with about 30,000 clones, approximately 90% of them seen once. The sample was PBMCs. Source of these receptors: a human donor with pancreatic ductal adenocarcinoma.

This chain links TRBV9 with TRBJ2-7; no clear D gene. This CDR3 is built from 15 residues. V was clipped by 0 bases and J by 3 bases, with 13 bases between them. Germline V gives CDR1 SGDLS, CDR2 YYNGEE. Here the CDR3 reads CASSVAIGTFYEQYF. As DNA, the CDR3 is TGTGCCAGCAGCGTAGCAATAGGAACTTTCTACGAGCAGTACTTC. The whole variable domain, filled in from reference TRBV9 and TRBJ2-7, reads DSGVTQTPKHLITATGQRVTLRCSPRSGDLSVYWYQQSLDQGLQFLIQYYNGEERAKGNILERFSAQQFPDLHSELNLSSLELGDSALYFCASSVAIGTFYEQYFGPGTRLTVT.

DNA of the CDR3: TGTGCCTTTGACAGGCTGAACACCGGGGAGCTGTTTTTT. Its protein product is CAFDRLNTGELFF. The chain carries TRBV30 and TRBJ2-2; D is possibly TRBD1 (6 bases). The CDR3 sequence is 13 residues long. Germline lookup yields CDR1 GTSNPN and CDR2 SVGIG (reference sequence). Trimming pared 7 bases from V and 1 base from J, leaving 10 bases between.